A selection of T cell receptor beta chains follows, all from one sample in a study of blood T cell repertoires in COVID-19. Profiling relied on immunoSEQ multiplex PCR, and the TCRdb table lists in-frame clones only, not all of them. The repertoire has about 200,000 clones, more than 70% of them found once; the top ten carry around 8.4%. The sample taken for sequencing was PBMCs or T cells enriched from blood (not recorded which). The source is a woman under 30 who had recovered from COVID-19. CDR3s include the opening cysteine and the closing phenylalanine or tryptophan. Each record gives: CDR3 protein, CDR3 DNA, J gene, V gene, clone size, D gene. A D gene is named only where the DNA matches it firmly. For some rows the clone size is stated as once, few or many, or as a class when expanded; others skip it.

cdr3_aa: CASSLQVQALDGYTF
cdr3_nt: TGCGCCAGCAGCCTGCAAGTCCAGGCCTTAGATGGCTACACCTTC
j_call: TRBJ1-2
v_call: TRBV5-1
clone_size: NA
d_call: NA

cdr3_aa: CASSFLDRVNTEAFF
cdr3_nt: TGTGCCAGCAGCTTCTTAGACAGGGTGAACACTGAAGCTTTCTTT
j_call: TRBJ1-1
v_call: TRBV5-4
clone_size: NA
d_call: TRBD1

cdr3_aa: CASYRGYNSPLHF
cdr3_nt: TGTGCCAGCTATAGGGGCTATAATTCACCCCTCCACTTT
j_call: TRBJ1-6
v_call: TRBV27
clone_size: NA
d_call: NA

cdr3_aa: CASSQADRGRETQYF
cdr3_nt: TGCGCCAGCAGCCAGGCGGACAGGGGGCGTGAGACCCAGTACTTC
j_call: TRBJ2-5
v_call: TRBV4-1
clone_size: NA
d_call: TRBD1

cdr3_aa: CSVRGRITEAFF
cdr3_nt: TGCAGCGTCAGGGGGCGAATCACTGAAGCTTTCTTT
j_call: TRBJ1-1
v_call: TRBV29-1
clone_size: NA
d_call: TRBD1

cdr3_aa: CASSLDAGQGYYGYTF
cdr3_nt: TGCGCCAGCAGCTTGGACGCGGGACAGGGGTACTATGGCTACACCTTC
j_call: TRBJ1-2
v_call: TRBV5-1
clone_size: NA
d_call: TRBD1

cdr3_aa: CASSGHLYGYTF
cdr3_nt: TGTGCCAGCAGCGGACATCTCTATGGCTACACCTTC
j_call: TRBJ1-2
v_call: TRBV25-1
clone_size: NA
d_call: NA

cdr3_aa: CSVEGGGSDEQFF
cdr3_nt: TGCAGCGTTGAAGGCGGGGGAAGCGATGAGCAGTTCTTC
j_call: TRBJ2-1
v_call: TRBV29-1
clone_size: NA
d_call: TRBD2

cdr3_aa: CASSRAGGPVGELFF
cdr3_nt: TGCGCCAGCAGCCGAGCGGGGGGGCCGGTCGGGGAGCTGTTTTTT
j_call: TRBJ2-2
v_call: TRBV4-1
clone_size: NA
d_call: TRBD2

cdr3_aa: CASSRGSVDYEYF
cdr3_nt: TGTGCCAGCAGTAGGGGCTCAGTGGACTATGAATACTTC
j_call: TRBJ2-7
v_call: TRBV6-5
clone_size: NA
d_call: NA

cdr3_aa: CASRQGVNYGYTF
cdr3_nt: TGTGCCAGCCGCCAGGGGGTTAACTATGGCTACACCTTC
j_call: TRBJ1-2
v_call: TRBV6-6
clone_size: NA
d_call: TRBD1

cdr3_aa: CASSLGLGQGVNTGELFF
cdr3_nt: TGTGCCAGCAGCTTAGGTTTGGGACAGGGGGTGAACACCGGGGAGCTGTTTTTT
j_call: TRBJ2-2
v_call: TRBV7-8
clone_size: NA
d_call: TRBD1

cdr3_aa: CASSQGFVEAFF
cdr3_nt: TGTGCCAGCAGTCAGGGGTTCGTCGAAGCTTTCTTT
j_call: TRBJ1-1
v_call: TRBV6-2/TRBV6-3
clone_size: NA
d_call: NA

cdr3_aa: CASSQAGQGEQFF
cdr3_nt: TGTGCCAGTTCTCAGGCGGGGCAAGGTGAGCAGTTCTTC
j_call: TRBJ2-1
v_call: TRBV11-3
clone_size: NA
d_call: NA

cdr3_aa: CASSRDRSRHPDNEKLFF
cdr3_nt: TGTGCCAGCAGTCGGGACAGATCCCGACACCCGGATAATGAAAAACTGTTTTTT
j_call: TRBJ1-4
v_call: TRBV2
clone_size: NA
d_call: TRBD1

cdr3_aa: CASSLWTGNTEAFF
cdr3_nt: TGTGCCAGCAGTTTATGGACAGGCAACACTGAAGCTTTCTTT
j_call: TRBJ1-1
v_call: TRBV6-5
clone_size: few
d_call: TRBD1

cdr3_aa: CASSPAGQIFQETQYF
cdr3_nt: TGCGCCAGCAGCCCTGCGGGACAGATATTCCAAGAGACCCAGTACTTC
j_call: TRBJ2-5
v_call: TRBV5-1
clone_size: NA
d_call: NA

cdr3_aa: CASSHSGELFF
cdr3_nt: TGCGCCAGCAGCCACTCCGGGGAGCTGTTTTTT
j_call: TRBJ2-2
v_call: TRBV10-1
clone_size: NA
d_call: NA

cdr3_aa: CASSLNQGAGNTEAFF
cdr3_nt: TGCGCCAGCAGCTTGAATCAGGGGGCAGGGAACACTGAAGCTTTCTTT
j_call: TRBJ1-1
v_call: TRBV5-1
clone_size: once
d_call: TRBD1

cdr3_aa: CASNYGQGGTEAFF
cdr3_nt: TGTGCCAGCAATTATGGACAGGGGGGGACTGAAGCTTTCTTT
j_call: TRBJ1-1
v_call: TRBV2
clone_size: once
d_call: TRBD1

cdr3_aa: CASSGIDRGQGGYTF
cdr3_nt: TGTGCCAGCAGCGGGATAGACAGGGGGCAGGGTGGCTACACCTTC
j_call: TRBJ1-2
v_call: TRBV5-6
clone_size: NA
d_call: TRBD1

cdr3_aa: CASSRTGLEAQPQHF
cdr3_nt: TGTGCCAGCAGTCGGACAGGCTTAGAGGCTCAGCCCCAGCATTTT
j_call: TRBJ1-5
v_call: TRBV6-5
clone_size: few
d_call: TRBD1

cdr3_aa: CASSSSSGGAGETQYF
cdr3_nt: TGTGCCAGCAGCTCGTCGAGCGGGGGGGCGGGAGAGACCCAGTACTTC
j_call: TRBJ2-5
v_call: TRBV7-8
clone_size: NA
d_call: TRBD2

cdr3_aa: CASTGSAEAFF
cdr3_nt: TGTGCCAGCACAGGATCGGCTGAAGCTTTCTTT
j_call: TRBJ1-1
v_call: TRBV5-4
clone_size: NA
d_call: NA

cdr3_aa: CASSGDTGTGPPGSYTF
cdr3_nt: TGTGCCAGCAGTGGGGATACCGGGACAGGGCCCCCTGGTAGCTACACCTTC
j_call: TRBJ1-2
v_call: TRBV28
clone_size: once
d_call: TRBD1

cdr3_aa: CASTNLLLGGNQPQHF
cdr3_nt: TGTGCCAGCACCAACCTGCTTCTAGGGGGCAATCAGCCCCAGCATTTT
j_call: TRBJ1-5
v_call: TRBV2
clone_size: NA
d_call: NA

cdr3_aa: CASSNTIPVDQNYGYTF
cdr3_nt: TGTGCCAGCTCAAACACTATCCCGGTAGATCAGAACTATGGCTACACCTTC
j_call: TRBJ1-2
v_call: TRBV18
clone_size: NA
d_call: NA

cdr3_aa: CATQGQGNQPQHF
cdr3_nt: TGTGCCACCCAGGGACAGGGCAATCAGCCCCAGCATTTT
j_call: TRBJ1-5
v_call: TRBV27
clone_size: NA
d_call: TRBD1

cdr3_aa: CATSFLGADTQYF
cdr3_nt: TGTGCCACCAGCTTCTTGGGCGCAGATACGCAGTATTTT
j_call: TRBJ2-3
v_call: TRBV24-1
clone_size: NA
d_call: NA

cdr3_aa: CASSITSGGSTGELFF
cdr3_nt: TGTGCCAGTAGTATAACTAGCGGGGGATCCACCGGGGAGCTGTTTTTT
j_call: TRBJ2-2
v_call: TRBV19
clone_size: NA
d_call: TRBD2

cdr3_aa: CASSGQHAGANVLTF
cdr3_nt: TGTGCCAGCAGCGGCCAACACGCCGGGGCCAACGTCCTGACTTTC
j_call: TRBJ2-6
v_call: TRBV9
clone_size: NA
d_call: NA

cdr3_aa: CASSLPDRGAGAGDTQYF
cdr3_nt: TGTGCCAGCAGCTTACCGGACCGGGGGGCGGGGGCCGGGGATACGCAGTATTTT
j_call: TRBJ2-3
v_call: TRBV7-9
clone_size: NA
d_call: NA

cdr3_aa: CASSEALNEQFF
cdr3_nt: TGTGCCAGCAGTGAGGCCCTTAATGAGCAGTTCTTC
j_call: TRBJ2-1
v_call: TRBV2
clone_size: NA
d_call: NA

cdr3_aa: CASSEDGTHDTEAFF
cdr3_nt: TGTGCCAGCAGTGAGGATGGGACACACGACACTGAAGCTTTCTTT
j_call: TRBJ1-1
v_call: TRBV6-4
clone_size: NA
d_call: NA

cdr3_aa: CASSEDRNYGYTF
cdr3_nt: TGTGCCAGCAGTGAAGACAGGAACTATGGCTACACCTTC
j_call: TRBJ1-2
v_call: TRBV25-1
clone_size: once
d_call: NA

cdr3_aa: CATSRVGTEANYGYTF
cdr3_nt: TGTGCCACCAGCAGAGTCGGGACAGAAGCTAACTATGGCTACACCTTC
j_call: TRBJ1-2
v_call: TRBV15
clone_size: few
d_call: TRBD1

cdr3_aa: CARNRGQSSYEQYF
cdr3_nt: TGCGCCAGAAATAGGGGACAAAGCTCCTACGAGCAGTACTTC
j_call: TRBJ2-7
v_call: TRBV10-1
clone_size: NA
d_call: NA

cdr3_aa: CASSLGTLVGTDTQYF
cdr3_nt: TGTGCCAGCAGCTTGGGGACTCTCGTCGGAACAGATACGCAGTATTTT
j_call: TRBJ2-3
v_call: TRBV5-6
clone_size: once
d_call: NA

cdr3_aa: CASSADRLTGYTF
cdr3_nt: TGTGCCAGCAGTGCGGATAGACTTACAGGCTACACCTTC
j_call: TRBJ1-2
v_call: TRBV28
clone_size: once
d_call: NA

cdr3_aa: CASSLRMEGVTEAFF
cdr3_nt: TGTGCCAGCAGTTTACGGATGGAAGGGGTTACTGAAGCTTTCTTT
j_call: TRBJ1-1
v_call: TRBV27
clone_size: few
d_call: NA

cdr3_aa: CASTKTGESNQPQHF
cdr3_nt: TGTGCCAGCACTAAGACAGGGGAAAGCAATCAGCCCCAGCATTTT
j_call: TRBJ1-5
v_call: TRBV6-5
clone_size: NA
d_call: TRBD1

cdr3_aa: CASSPTSGGTDTQYF
cdr3_nt: TGTGCCAGCAGCCCTACTAGCGGGGGGACAGATACGCAGTATTTT
j_call: TRBJ2-3
v_call: TRBV7-9
clone_size: once
d_call: TRBD2

cdr3_aa: CASSHPGMGLYGYTF
cdr3_nt: TGTGCCAGCAGCCATCCAGGGATGGGGCTCTATGGCTACACCTTC
j_call: TRBJ1-2
v_call: TRBV7-8
clone_size: NA
d_call: NA

cdr3_aa: CASSQGTGGSYEQYF
cdr3_nt: TGTGCCAGCTCACAAGGGACAGGGGGCTCCTACGAGCAGTACTTC
j_call: TRBJ2-7
v_call: TRBV18
clone_size: NA
d_call: TRBD1

cdr3_aa: CATSREVDRGEKLFF
cdr3_nt: TGTGCCACCAGCAGAGAGGTTGACAGGGGCGAAAAACTGTTTTTT
j_call: TRBJ1-4
v_call: TRBV15
clone_size: NA
d_call: TRBD1

cdr3_aa: CASSQDGRAVPQETQYF
cdr3_nt: TGCGCCAGCAGCCAAGATGGGAGGGCTGTACCCCAAGAGACCCAGTACTTC
j_call: TRBJ2-5
v_call: TRBV4-1
clone_size: NA
d_call: TRBD2

cdr3_aa: CAWTGQYNSPLHF
cdr3_nt: TGTGCCTGGACGGGACAGTATAATTCACCCCTCCACTTT
j_call: TRBJ1-6
v_call: TRBV30
clone_size: NA
d_call: TRBD1

cdr3_aa: CASSSGGSYEQYF
cdr3_nt: TGTGCCAGCAGTTCGGGGGGTTCCTACGAGCAGTACTTC
j_call: TRBJ2-7
v_call: TRBV27
clone_size: NA
d_call: TRBD2

cdr3_aa: CSVENNRELTEAFF
cdr3_nt: TGCAGCGTTGAAAACAACAGGGAATTGACTGAAGCTTTCTTT
j_call: TRBJ1-1
v_call: TRBV29-1
clone_size: NA
d_call: NA

cdr3_aa: CASSLGSGGARTDTQYF
cdr3_nt: TGTGCCAGCAGCTTAGGTAGCGGGGGGGCTCGCACAGATACGCAGTATTTT
j_call: TRBJ2-3
v_call: TRBV11-2
clone_size: NA
d_call: TRBD2

cdr3_aa: CATSGTGAEAFF
cdr3_nt: TGTGCCACCAGTGGGACAGGGGCTGAAGCTTTCTTT
j_call: TRBJ1-1
v_call: TRBV24-1
clone_size: NA
d_call: TRBD1

cdr3_aa: CASSLTGNYGYTF
cdr3_nt: TGTGCCAGCAGCCTGACAGGGAACTATGGCTACACCTTC
j_call: TRBJ1-2
v_call: TRBV12-3/TRBV12-4
clone_size: NA
d_call: TRBD1

cdr3_aa: CASRASGGLPDTQYF
cdr3_nt: TGTGCCAGCAGGGCTAGCGGGGGGCTTCCGGATACGCAGTATTTT
j_call: TRBJ2-3
v_call: TRBV6-5
clone_size: NA
d_call: TRBD2

cdr3_aa: CASSLSSSYNSPLHF
cdr3_nt: TGCGCCAGCAGCTTATCTAGCTCCTATAATTCACCCCTCCACTTT
j_call: TRBJ1-6
v_call: TRBV5-1
clone_size: NA
d_call: NA